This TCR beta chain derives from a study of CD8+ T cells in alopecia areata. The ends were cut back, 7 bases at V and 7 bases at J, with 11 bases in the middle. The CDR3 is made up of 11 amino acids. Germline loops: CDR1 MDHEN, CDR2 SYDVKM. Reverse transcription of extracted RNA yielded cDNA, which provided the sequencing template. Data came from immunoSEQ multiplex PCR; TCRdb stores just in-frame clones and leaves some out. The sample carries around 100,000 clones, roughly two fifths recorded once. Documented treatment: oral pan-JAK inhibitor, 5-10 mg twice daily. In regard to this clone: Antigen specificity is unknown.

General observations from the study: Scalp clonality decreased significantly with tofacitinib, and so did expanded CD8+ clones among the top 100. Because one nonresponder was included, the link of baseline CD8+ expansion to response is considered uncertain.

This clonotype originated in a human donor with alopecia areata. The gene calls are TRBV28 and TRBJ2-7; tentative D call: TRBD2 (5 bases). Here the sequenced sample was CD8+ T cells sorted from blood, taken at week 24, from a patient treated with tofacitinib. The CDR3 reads CASKRAAEQYF. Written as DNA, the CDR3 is TGTGCCAGCAAACGAGCGGCTGAGCAGTACTTC.